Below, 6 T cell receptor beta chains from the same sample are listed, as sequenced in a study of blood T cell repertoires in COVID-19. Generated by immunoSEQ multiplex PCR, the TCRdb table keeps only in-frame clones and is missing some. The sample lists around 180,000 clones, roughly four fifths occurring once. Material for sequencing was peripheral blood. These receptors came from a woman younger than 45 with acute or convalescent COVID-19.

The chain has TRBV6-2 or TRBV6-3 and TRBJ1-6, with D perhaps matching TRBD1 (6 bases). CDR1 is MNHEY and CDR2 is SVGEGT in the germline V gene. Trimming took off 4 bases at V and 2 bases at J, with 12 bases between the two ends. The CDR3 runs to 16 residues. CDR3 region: CASSSPQGTYNSPLHF. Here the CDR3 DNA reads TGTGCCAGCAGTTCACCACAGGGCACCTATAATTCACCCCTCCACTTT.

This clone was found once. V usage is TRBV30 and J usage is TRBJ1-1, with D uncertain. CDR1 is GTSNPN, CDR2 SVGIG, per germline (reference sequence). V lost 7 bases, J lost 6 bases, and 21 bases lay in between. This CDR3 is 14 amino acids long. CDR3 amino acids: CASNGLGGSAEAFF. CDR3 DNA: TGTGCCTCGAACGGACTTGGAGGGAGCGCTGAAGCTTTCTTT.

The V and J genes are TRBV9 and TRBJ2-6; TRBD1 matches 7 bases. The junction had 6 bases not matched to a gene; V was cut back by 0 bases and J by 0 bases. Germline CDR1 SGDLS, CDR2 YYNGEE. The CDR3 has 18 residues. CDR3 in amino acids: CASSVEGQARSGANVLTF. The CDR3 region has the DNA TGTGCCAGCAGCGTAGAAGGACAGGCTCGCTCTGGGGCCAACGTCCTGACTTTC.

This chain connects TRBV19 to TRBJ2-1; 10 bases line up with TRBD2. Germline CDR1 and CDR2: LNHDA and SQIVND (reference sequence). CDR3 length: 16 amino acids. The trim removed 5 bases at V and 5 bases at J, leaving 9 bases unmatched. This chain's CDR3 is CASSLQLAGIDNEQFF. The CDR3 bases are TGTGCCAGTAGTCTTCAACTAGCGGGGATCGACAATGAGCAGTTCTTC.

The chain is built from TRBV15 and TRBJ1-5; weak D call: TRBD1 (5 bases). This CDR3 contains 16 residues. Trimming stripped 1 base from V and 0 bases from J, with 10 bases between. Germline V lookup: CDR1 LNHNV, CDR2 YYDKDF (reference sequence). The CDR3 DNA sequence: TGTGCCACCAGCAGAGCATCGGGGGGTAGCAATCAGCCCCAGCATTTT. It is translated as CATSRASGGSNQPQHF.

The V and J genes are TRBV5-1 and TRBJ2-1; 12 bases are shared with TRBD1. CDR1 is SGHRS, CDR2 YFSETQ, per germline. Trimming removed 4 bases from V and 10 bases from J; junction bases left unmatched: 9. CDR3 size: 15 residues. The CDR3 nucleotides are TGCGCCAGCAGCCTACTTCGGGACAGGGGGCGCGAGCAGTTCTTC. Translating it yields CASSLLRDRGREQFF. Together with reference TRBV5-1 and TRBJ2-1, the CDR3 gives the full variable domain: KAGVTQTPRYLIKTRGQQVTLSCSPISGHRSVSWYQQTPGQGLQFLFEYFSETQRNKGNFPGRFSGRQFSNSRSEMNVSTLELGDSALYLCASSLLRDRGREQFFGPGTRLTVL.